This T cell receptor (beta chain) was sequenced during a study of cytomegalovirus exposure and HLA in healthy donors. V shed 1 base and J shed 9 bases, with 10 bases lying between them. The CDR3 has 13 residues. CDR1 is SGHDN, CDR2 FVKESK, per germline. This table comes from immunoSEQ multiplex PCR, and its TCRdb copy is limited to in-frame clones, with some not included. The profile shows 300,000 to 450,000 clones, 86% of them singletons. V gene TRBV14 combines with J gene TRBJ2-1; D is undetermined. The TCR comes from a woman aged 18-35 years in good health and CMV-seronegative. What was sequenced was PBMCs. CDR3 sequence: CASSQVIGGEQFF. CDR3 bases: TGTGCCAGCAGCCAAGTCATTGGCGGTGAGCAGTTCTTC.